These 25 T cell receptor beta chains share one sample of origin, sequenced in a study of cytomegalovirus exposure and HLA in healthy donors. Clones were sequenced by immunoSEQ multiplex PCR, and TCRdb holds only the in-frame ones, with some missing. The sample has tens of thousands of clones, 91% seen once. Sequences were obtained from PBMCs. The receptors were gathered from a young woman in good health and CMV-seronegative.

The CDR3 loop reads CAWSVPGLAGLKINEQFF. The CDR3 region has the DNA TGTGCCTGGAGTGTACCGGGACTAGCGGGTTTAAAGATCAATGAGCAGTTCTTC. V is TRBV30 and J is TRBJ2-1; 12 positions agree with TRBD2. The CDR3 contains 18 residues. V lost 0 bases to trimming and J lost 6 bases; unmatched junction nucleotides: 12. Germline CDR1 is GTSNPN and CDR2 is SVGIG (reference sequence). Full variable domain (outside the CDR3, taken from reference TRBV30 and TRBJ2-1): SQTIHQWPATLVQPVGSPLSLECTVEGTSNPNLYWYRQAAGRGLQLLFYSVGIGQISSEVPQNLSASRPQDRQFILSSKKLLLSDSGFYLCAWSVPGLAGLKINEQFFGPGTRLTVL.

This chain links TRBV2 with TRBJ2-1, with 12 bases that match TRBD2. Germline V gene lookup returns CDR1 SNHLY and CDR2 FYNNEI. The V segment lost 3 bases and the J segment 5 bases; nucleotides outside the gene matches: 5. CDR3 length: 16 amino acids. Written as DNA, the CDR3 is TGTGCCAGCAGTGAGCTAGCGGGAGGGCGGGACAATGAGCAGTTCTTC. Translated, it gives CASSELAGGRDNEQFF.

The chain combines TRBV7-6 with TRBJ1-3; D is uncertain. In germline, CDR1 is SGHVS, CDR2 FNYEAQ. This CDR3 region has 15 residues. Deletions cut 6 bases from V and 4 bases from J, with 16 bases between. The CDR3 protein is CASSPLQAGGNTIYF. CDR3 in DNA: TGTGCCAGCAGTCCCTTGCAGGCTGGAGGAAACACCATATATTTT.

This chain uses TRBV5-1 with TRBJ2-1; perhaps TRBD2 as D (6 bases). The CDR3 totals 15 residues. V lost 0 bases and J 8 bases, leaving 15 bases between the germline ends. The V gene's germline CDR1 is SGHRS and CDR2 YFSETQ. CDR3 sequence: CASSLAPGAIDEQFF. CDR3 in DNA: TGCGCCAGCAGCTTGGCCCCGGGAGCGATCGATGAGCAGTTCTTC.

The CDR3 is CASSSSGQGNYGYTF. The CDR3 DNA sequence: TGTGCCAGCAGTTCCTCGGGACAGGGAAATTATGGCTACACCTTC. The chain is built from TRBV28 and TRBJ1-2, with TRBD1 identical over 9 bases. Germline CDR1 MDHEN, CDR2 SYDVKM. The ends lost 4 bases at V and 5 bases at J; junction bases unmatched: 8. The CDR3 runs to 15 residues.

DNA of the CDR3: TGCGCCAGCAGCCCGACAGGGAATATCAATGCAGATACGCAGTATTTT. Translated, it gives CASSPTGNINADTQYF. This sequence joins TRBV10-1 and TRBJ2-3; 7 bases map to TRBD1. The CDR3 contains 16 residues. CDR1 and CDR2 from the germline V gene are WNHNN and SYGVQD (reference sequence). V dropped 6 bases and J dropped 4; count of bases not matched to a gene: 13.

This clone appeared a few times. The J gene is TRBJ2-3, the V gene TRBV6-1, with 9 positions matching TRBD2. The V segment lost 2 bases and the J segment 4 bases; nucleotides outside the gene matches: 4. The CDR3 totals 15 residues. Germline V lookup: CDR1 MNHNS, CDR2 SASEGT. Here the CDR3 DNA reads TGTGCCAGCAGTGAATTGCGGGGGGGGGCAGATACGCAGTATTTT. Translating gives CASSELRGGADTQYF.

The CDR3 spells CAISARAGQLATNEKLFF. The CDR3 region has the DNA TGTGCCATCAGTGCCCGGGCGGGGCAGCTAGCAACTAATGAAAAACTGTTTTTT. This chain uses TRBV10-3 with TRBJ1-4, with D perhaps matching TRBD1 (5 bases). The ends were cut back, 4 bases at V and 0 bases at J, with 18 bases in the middle. Germline values: CDR1 ENHRY, CDR2 SYGVKD. The CDR3 is 18 residues long.

There are a few counts of this clone. The chain combines TRBV28 with TRBJ2-1; perhaps TRBD2 as D (5 bases). There are 15 residues in the CDR3. From germline, CDR1 is MDHEN and CDR2 SYDVKM. The V and J ends lost 2 bases and 3 bases respectively, with 11 bases between them. The CDR3 bases are TGTGCCAGCAGTTTAGAGGTAGGGAGCTACAATGAGCAGTTCTTC. It codes for CASSLEVGSYNEQFF.

This clone appeared a single time. This chain connects TRBV11-2 to TRBJ1-2, with a weak D call TRBD1 (5 bases). The CDR3 covers 14 residues. V lost 5 bases, J lost 4 bases, and 14 bases lay in between. Germline CDR1 SGHAT, CDR2 FQNNGV. CDR3 nucleotide sequence: TGTGCCAGCAGCCAAACCACAGGCCTCTATGGCTACACCTTC. It yields the protein CASSQTTGLYGYTF.

V and J are TRBV10-2 and TRBJ2-7; the D is unclear. From germline, CDR1 is WSHSY and CDR2 SAAADI. Trimming cost V 7 bases and J 2 bases, with 15 bases left between them. The CDR3 covers 14 residues. CDR3 protein: CASKYERSTYEQYF. CDR3 DNA: TGCGCCAGCAAGTACGAGCGCAGTACCTACGAGCAGTACTTC.

This clone turned up a few times. V and J are TRBV30 and TRBJ1-1; tentative D call: TRBD1 (5 bases). Germline V gene sequence: CDR1 GTSNPN, CDR2 SVGIG (reference sequence). CDR3 size: 14 residues. V was cut by 3 bases and J by 8 bases, with 19 bases left in between. CDR3 protein: CAWRLAGPLSEAFF. The CDR3 DNA reads as TGTGCCTGGAGGTTGGCGGGGCCCTTGAGCGAAGCTTTCTTT. The whole variable domain, remainder taken from reference TRBV30 and TRBJ1-1, is SQTIHQWPATLVQPVGSPLSLECTVEGTSNPNLYWYRQAAGRGLQLLFYSVGIGQISSEVPQNLSASRPQDRQFILSSKKLLLSDSGFYLCAWRLAGPLSEAFFGQGTRLTVV.

V is TRBV12-5 and J is TRBJ2-3; 9 nucleotides agree with TRBD2. The CDR3 loop spans 19 amino acids. CDR1 and CDR2 (germline): LGHNT, FRNRAP. V shed 6 bases, J shed 7 bases, and the junction held 23 bases outside the gene matches. The DNA for the CDR3 is TGTGCTAGTGGACTCGCAGCCCGGCCGAGTCTAGCGGGACGGCATACGCAGTATTTT. Protein sequence: CASGLAARPSLAGRHTQYF.

The rearrangement uses TRBV10-3 and TRBJ2-1; 8 nucleotides agree with TRBD2. There are 15 residues in the CDR3. Losses at the gene ends were 10 bases for V and 0 bases for J; bases not matched to a gene: 8. Germline V gives CDR1 ENHRY, CDR2 SYGVKD. CDR3: CATILAASSYNEQFF. CDR3 nucleotide sequence: TGTGCCACTATACTAGCGGCGAGCTCCTACAATGAGCAGTTCTTC.

V and J are TRBV5-4 and TRBJ2-7; the D gene is possibly TRBD2 (6 bases). Germline V gene sequence: CDR1 SGHNT, CDR2 YYREEE (reference sequence). The CDR3 is made up of 12 amino acids. V shed 9 bases and J shed 5 bases, with 15 bases lying between them. The CDR3 DNA follows: TGTGCCACCGACGGGGGTGGGAACGAGCAGTACTTC. As protein: CATDGGGNEQYF. Full variable domain (rest looked up from reference TRBV5-4 and TRBJ2-7): ETGVTQSPTHLIKTRGQQVTLRCSSQSGHNTVSWYQQALGQGPQFIFQYYREEENGRGNFPPRFSGLQFPNYSSELNVNALELDDSALYLCATDGGGNEQYFGPGTRLTVT.

The rearrangement joins TRBV7-2 to TRBJ2-7; 9 positions agree with TRBD2. CDR3 length equals 16 residues. J was trimmed by 1 base and V by 5 bases; bases with no gene match: 9. From germline, CDR1 is SGHTA and CDR2 FQGNSA. In DNA form, the CDR3 reads TGTGCCAGCAGCGCACCTACTAGCGGGCGATCCTACGAGCAGTACTTC. This gives the protein CASSAPTSGRSYEQYF.

The chain employs TRBV6-5 and TRBJ2-1, with TRBD1 as a possible D gene (6 bases). The CDR3 runs 16 residues. V dropped 2 bases and J dropped 4 bases, with 15 bases sitting between them. Germline V lookup: CDR1 MNHEY, CDR2 SVGAGI. CDR3 residues: CASSYGRGQDYNEQFF. CDR3 DNA: TGTGCCAGCAGTTACGGCAGGGGCCAGGATTACAATGAGCAGTTCTTC.

The chain employs TRBV9 and TRBJ2-3; D is perhaps TRBD1 (6 bases). V lost 6 bases and J lost 3, with 11 bases in between. Germline loops: CDR1 SGDLS, CDR2 YYNGEE. CDR3 length: 13 amino acids. The chain's CDR3 is CASNRRGTDTQYF. The CDR3 nucleotides read TGTGCCAGCAACCGCAGGGGTACAGATACGCAGTATTTT. The variable domain in full, with the rest retrieved from reference TRBV9 and TRBJ2-3, is DSGVTQTPKHLITATGQRVTLRCSPRSGDLSVYWYQQSLDQGLQFLIQYYNGEERAKGNILERFSAQQFPDLHSELNLSSLELGDSALYFCASNRRGTDTQYFGPGTRLTVL.

This clone was seen once. The chain has TRBV5-3 and TRBJ2-1; D possibly corresponds to TRBD1 (6 bases). TRBV5-3 is treated as an ORF (open reading frame) with a function not yet certain. Trimming cost V 2 bases and J 6 bases, with 15 bases left between them. This CDR3 has 15 amino acids. DNA of the CDR3: TGTGCCAGAAGCTTTAGTGGGGGCAATCCCAATGAGCAGTTCTTC. This codes for CARSFSGGNPNEQFF.

The chain uses TRBV14 and TRBJ2-7, with D perhaps matching TRBD1 (7 bases). This CDR3 contains 14 residues. Per germline, CDR1 SGHDN and CDR2 FVKESK. The V end lost 5 bases, the J end lost 4 bases, and 15 bases lay between the germline ends. The CDR3 sequence: CASSSETGTYEQYF. The CDR3 coding sequence is TGTGCCAGCAGCTCAGAGACAGGGACTTACGAGCAGTACTTC.

This clone has just one count. The gene calls are TRBV28 and TRBJ1-5, with 10 bases matching TRBD1. Germline CDR1 is MDHEN and CDR2 is SYDVKM. CDR3 length: 15 amino acids. V shed 7 bases, J shed 7 bases, and the junction held 10 bases outside the gene matches. Written as DNA, the CDR3 is TGTGCCAGCACCAAAACGGGACAGGGGAGCCAGCCCCAGCATTTT. Protein: CASTKTGQGSQPQHF.

The table lists this clone with a few counts. The chain joins TRBV5-4 to TRBJ2-3; perhaps TRBD2 as D (5 bases). The CDR3 contains 16 residues. Looked up from germline, CDR1 is SGHNT and CDR2 is YYREEE (reference sequence). The ends were cut back, 1 base at V and 2 bases at J, with 14 bases in the middle. As DNA, the CDR3 is TGTGCCAGCAGCTTGTCGGGCGGGTTCCCCACAGATACGCAGTATTTT. Translated: CASSLSGGFPTDTQYF. The full variable domain, completed using reference TRBV5-4 and TRBJ2-3, is ETGVTQSPTHLIKTRGQQVTLRCSSQSGHNTVSWYQQALGQGPQFIFQYYREEENGRGNFPPRFSGLQFPNYSSELNVNALELDDSALYLCASSLSGGFPTDTQYFGPGTRLTVL.

The chain employs TRBV19 and TRBJ1-5; tentatively, D is TRBD1 (5 bases). CDR3 size: 14 residues. With 4 bases removed from V and 2 bases from J, the gap between germline ends came to 9 bases. The germline V gene has CDR1 LNHDA and CDR2 SQIVND (reference sequence). CDR3 loop: CASSKTAGNQPQHF. CDR3 nucleotides: TGTGCCAGTAGTAAGACAGCCGGCAATCAGCCCCAGCATTTT.

The chain links TRBV5-1 to TRBJ2-3; TRBD2 agrees at 11 bases. The CDR3 contains 18 residues. CDR1 is SGHRS, CDR2 YFSETQ, per germline. V lost 6 bases and J lost 0; bases outside the gene matches: 12. CDR3 DNA sequence: TGCGCCAGCACCATGACTAGCGGGACCGATTCTAGCACAGATACGCAGTATTTT. Translation: CASTMTSGTDSSTDTQYF. Using reference TRBV5-1 and TRBJ2-3 for the parts outside the CDR3, the full variable domain is KAGVTQTPRYLIKTRGQQVTLSCSPISGHRSVSWYQQTPGQGLQFLFEYFSETQRNKGNFPGRFSGRQFSNSRSEMNVSTLELGDSALYLCASTMTSGTDSSTDTQYFGPGTRLTVL.

The chain has TRBV27 and TRBJ1-2, with D unresolved. The V gene lost 2 bases and the J gene lost 7 bases, with 14 bases spanning the gap. Germline V gene lookup returns CDR1 MNHEY and CDR2 SMNVEV (reference sequence). The CDR3 runs 14 residues. The CDR3 region is CASSLTSGFRGYTF. The CDR3 DNA is TGTGCCAGCAGTTTAACATCAGGCTTCCGTGGCTACACCTTC.